These T cell receptor beta chains were read from a single sample in a study of control samples from healthy donors and cancer patients. The data were produced by immunoSEQ multiplex PCR, yet TCRdb's version contains in-frame clones alone and is incomplete. The profile covers approximately 190,000 clones, with about 89% appearing a single time and about 1.7% taken by the ten largest. The sequenced material came from blood. All receptors come from a man aged 25-45 years in good health. CDR3s include the opening cysteine and the closing phenylalanine or tryptophan. A D gene is named only where the DNA matches it firmly. Clone size is stated in some rows and not others, as once, few, many or a class when expanded.

clone size,J gene,V gene,D gene,CDR3 DNA,CDR3 protein
NA,TRBJ2-7,TRBV20-1,NA,TGCAGTGCGCCCCGCTTAGGCGAGCAGTACTTC,CSAPRLGEQYF
NA,TRBJ1-1,TRBV5-1,NA,TGCGCCAGCAGCCCACGGACACTAGGCACTGAAGCTTTCTTT,CASSPRTLGTEAFF
NA,TRBJ2-7,TRBV27,TRBD1,TGTGCCAGCAGTTTTGGGACAGGCTACTACGAGCAGTACTTC,CASSFGTGYYEQYF
NA,TRBJ2-7,TRBV5-4,TRBD2,TGTGCCAGCAGCTTGGGAGCGGGGGGGCTGGACGAGCAGTACTTC,CASSLGAGGLDEQYF
NA,TRBJ2-1,TRBV2,TRBD2,TGTGCCAGCAGTGAAGGGACTAGCGGGTCCTATGAGCAGTTCTTC,CASSEGTSGSYEQFF
NA,TRBJ1-2,TRBV7-2,TRBD1,TGTGCCAGCAGCTTAGATCCAGGGGGAGGCTACGGCTACACCTTC,CASSLDPGGGYGYTF
NA,TRBJ1-1,TRBV19,TRBD1,TGTGCCAGTAGTAATACCGGGACAGGGGGTGTAGCGAGTGAAGCTTTCTTT,CASSNTGTGGVASEAFF
once,TRBJ1-2,TRBV2,NA,TGTGCCAGCAGTGAAGCTTATGGACAGCCCAACTATGGCTACACCTTC,CASSEAYGQPNYGYTF
NA,TRBJ1-2,TRBV5-1,TRBD1,TGCGCCAGCAGCAAAGGGACAGGGGGTAATGGCTACACCTTC,CASSKGTGGNGYTF
once,TRBJ2-7,TRBV2,NA,TGTGCCAGCAACTCCGGGCACAGCAACTACGAGCAGTACTTC,CASNSGHSNYEQYF
NA,TRBJ1-1,TRBV9,NA,TGTGCCAGCAGCGTTGGCACAGCCACTGAAGCTTTCTTT,CASSVGTATEAFF
NA,TRBJ2-1,TRBV25-1,NA,TGTGCCAGCAGTGCCGGGACAACGAAAGCGGATGAGCAGTTCTTC,CASSAGTTKADEQFF
NA,TRBJ1-3,TRBV19,TRBD1,TGTGCCAGTAGTGCAGACAGGGGGCCTGGAAACACCATATATTTT,CASSADRGPGNTIYF
NA,TRBJ2-2,TRBV3-1/TRBV3-2,NA,TGTGCCAGCAGCCATCTCGGATACACCGGGGAGCTGTTTTTT,CASSHLGYTGELFF
once,TRBJ1-4,TRBV11-2,NA,TGTGCCAGCAGCGAAACCGGGACGCCCTCAGGTGAAAAACTGTTTTTT,CASSETGTPSGEKLFF
NA,TRBJ2-1,TRBV5-1,TRBD1,TGCGCCAGCAGCTCATTGTACGGGACAGCCAACAATGAGCAGTTCTTC,CASSSLYGTANNEQFF
once,TRBJ1-5,TRBV10-2,NA,TGCGCCAGCAGTCAGGGGCATGAACAGCCCCAGCATTTT,CASSQGHEQPQHF
NA,TRBJ2-3,TRBV27,NA,TGTGCCAGCAGTTTCCGGGGGGCCCTGGATACGCAGTATTTT,CASSFRGALDTQYF
NA,TRBJ1-1,TRBV10-3,TRBD1,TGTGCCATCAGCTTACAGGGGGCTGACACTGAAGCTTTCTTT,CAISLQGADTEAFF
NA,TRBJ2-3,TRBV5-6,TRBD2,TGTGCCAGCAGCTTGTGGATAGCGGGGGGTCGCACAGATACGCAGTATTTT,CASSLWIAGGRTDTQYF
NA,TRBJ2-1,TRBV7-8,NA,TGTGCCAGCAGCACACGAGGGACAACCTACAATGAGCAGTTCTTC,CASSTRGTTYNEQFF
NA,TRBJ1-6,TRBV5-5,NA,TGTGCCAGCAGCCCTAGACAGGCCTATAATTCACCCCTCCACTTT,CASSPRQAYNSPLHF
NA,TRBJ1-6,TRBV10-2,TRBD1,TGCGCCAGCGGGGGACAGTATAATTCACCCCTCCACTTT,CASGGQYNSPLHF
NA,TRBJ2-7,TRBV12-5,NA,TGTGCTAGTGGTTTGATCGTGCTTGGGGCTACCACGGGGGAGCAGTACTTC,CASGLIVLGATTGEQYF
NA,TRBJ2-1,TRBV2,NA,TGTGCCAGCAGAGGTCTCAGGGGACCCTACAATGAGCAGTTCTTC,CASRGLRGPYNEQFF
NA,TRBJ2-2,TRBV10-3,NA,TGTGCCATCAGTGAGTCTGTAAAGGGGGCCGGGGAGCTGTTTTTT,CAISESVKGAGELFF
NA,TRBJ1-1,TRBV7-2,TRBD1,TGTGCCAGCAGCTTTCTTGGGACAGGGGTAGGCACTGAAGCTTTCTTT,CASSFLGTGVGTEAFF